The clone carrying this T cell receptor (beta chain) was picked up a small number of times. The antigen remains undetermined. A read error may account for a junction end that differs from germline. These data originate in a study of T cells in Graves' hyperthyroidism and ophthalmopathy. Study-level background: Sampling of peripheral blood happened at initial diagnosis, prior to any treatment. Notes on the study in general: For ophthalmopathy, model prediction preceded onset by a median roughly 5.9 months.

Diagnosis relied on clinical symptoms, serum thyroxine and TRAb, thyroid ultrasound and orbital computed tomography. The PBMCs were taken from approximately 11 ml of fresh peripheral blood. Using RNA transcripts as the source, TCR beta CDR3 regions were amplified. First-round RT-PCR of the TCR CDR3 relied on the HTBI primer set. MiXCR, run by TCRdb on the multiplex PCR reads, gives a single entry per CDR3 protein. The top ten clones hold about 14% of a sample with about 350,000 distinct CDR3 sequences, 15% to 20% of them seen once. CDR1 is DFQATT, CDR2 SNEGSKA, per germline (reference sequence). This CDR3 comprises 13 residues.

V is TRBV20-1 and J is TRBJ2-7; 8 bases are shared with TRBD2. The sample taken for sequencing was blood. The clonotype originates from a woman aged 35 to 49 with Graves' ophthalmopathy. CDR3 sequence (DNA): TGCAGTGCTAGGGCGACTAGCGCCTACGAGCAGTCCTTC. Translating gives CSARATSAYEQSF.